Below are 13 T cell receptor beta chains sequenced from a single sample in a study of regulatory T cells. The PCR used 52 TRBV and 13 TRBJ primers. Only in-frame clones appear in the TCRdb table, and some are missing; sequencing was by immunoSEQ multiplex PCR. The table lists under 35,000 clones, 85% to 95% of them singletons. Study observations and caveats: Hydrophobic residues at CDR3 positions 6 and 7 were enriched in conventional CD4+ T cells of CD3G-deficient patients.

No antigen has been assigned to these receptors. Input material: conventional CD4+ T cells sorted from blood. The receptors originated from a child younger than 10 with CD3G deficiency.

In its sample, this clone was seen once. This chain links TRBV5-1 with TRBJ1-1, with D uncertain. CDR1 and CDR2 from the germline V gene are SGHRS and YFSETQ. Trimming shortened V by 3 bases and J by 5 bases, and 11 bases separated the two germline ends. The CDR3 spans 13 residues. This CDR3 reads CASSYAVGTEAFF. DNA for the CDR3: TGCGCCAGCAGCTATGCAGTGGGGACTGAAGCTTTCTTT.

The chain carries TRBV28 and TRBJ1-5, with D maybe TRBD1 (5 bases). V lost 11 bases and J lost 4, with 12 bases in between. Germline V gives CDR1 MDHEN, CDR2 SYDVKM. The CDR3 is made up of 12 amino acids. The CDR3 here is CAAGPGNQPQHF. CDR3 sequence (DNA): TGTGCCGCGGGGCCGGGAAATCAGCCCCAGCATTTT.

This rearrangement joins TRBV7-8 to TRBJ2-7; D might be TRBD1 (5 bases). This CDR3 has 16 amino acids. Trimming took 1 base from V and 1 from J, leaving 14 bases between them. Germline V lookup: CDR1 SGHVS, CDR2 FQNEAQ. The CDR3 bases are TGTGCCAGCAGCTTAGAGGACGCTGACAGATCCTACGAGCAGTACTTC. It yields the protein CASSLEDADRSYEQYF. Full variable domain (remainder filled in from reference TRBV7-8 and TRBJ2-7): GAGVSQSPRYKVAKRGQDVALRCDPISGHVSLFWYQQALGQGPEFLTYFQNEAQLDKSGLPSDRFFAERPEGSVSTLKIQRTQQEDSAVYLCASSLEDADRSYEQYFGPGTRLTVT.

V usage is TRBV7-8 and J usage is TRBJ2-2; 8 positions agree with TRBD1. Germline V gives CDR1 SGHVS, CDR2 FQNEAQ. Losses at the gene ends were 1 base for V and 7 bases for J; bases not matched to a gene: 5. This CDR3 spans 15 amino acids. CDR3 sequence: CASSLGTGMDGELFF. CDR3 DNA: TGTGCCAGCAGCTTAGGGACAGGGATGGACGGGGAGCTGTTTTTT.

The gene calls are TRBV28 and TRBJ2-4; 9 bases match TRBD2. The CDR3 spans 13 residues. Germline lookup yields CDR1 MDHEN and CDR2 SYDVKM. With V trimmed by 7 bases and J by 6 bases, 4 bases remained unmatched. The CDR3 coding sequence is TGTGCCAGCACCGGGACTAGCAGAAACATTCAGTACTTC. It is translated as CASTGTSRNIQYF.

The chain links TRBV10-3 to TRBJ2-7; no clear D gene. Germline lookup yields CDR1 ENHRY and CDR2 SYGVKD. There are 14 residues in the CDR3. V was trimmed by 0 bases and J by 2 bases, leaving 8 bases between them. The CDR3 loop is CAISESGIPYEQYF. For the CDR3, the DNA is TGTGCCATCAGTGAGTCAGGGATTCCCTACGAGCAGTACTTC.

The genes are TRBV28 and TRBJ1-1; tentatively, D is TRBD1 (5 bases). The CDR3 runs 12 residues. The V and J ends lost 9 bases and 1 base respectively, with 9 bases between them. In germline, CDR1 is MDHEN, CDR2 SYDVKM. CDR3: CASRQPNTEAFF. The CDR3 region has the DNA TGTGCCAGTAGACAGCCGAACACTGAAGCTTTCTTT.

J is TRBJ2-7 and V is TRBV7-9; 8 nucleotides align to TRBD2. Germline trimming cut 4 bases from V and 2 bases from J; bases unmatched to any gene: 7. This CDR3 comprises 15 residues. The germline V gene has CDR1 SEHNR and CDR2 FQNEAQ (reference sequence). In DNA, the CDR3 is TGTGCCAGCAGCTCCGGACTAGCTGGTACCTACGAGCAGTACTTC. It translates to CASSSGLAGTYEQYF.

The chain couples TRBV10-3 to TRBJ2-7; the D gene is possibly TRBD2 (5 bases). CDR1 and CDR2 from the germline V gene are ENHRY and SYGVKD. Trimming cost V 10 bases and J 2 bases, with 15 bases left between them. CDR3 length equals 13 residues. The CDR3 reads CATLGAVTYEQYF. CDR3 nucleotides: TGTGCCACCCTAGGAGCGGTTACCTACGAGCAGTACTTC.

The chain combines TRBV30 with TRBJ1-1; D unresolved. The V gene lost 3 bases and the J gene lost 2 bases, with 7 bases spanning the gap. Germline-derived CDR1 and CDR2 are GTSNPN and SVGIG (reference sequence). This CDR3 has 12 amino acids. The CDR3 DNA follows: TGTGCCTGGAGCCGAAGCAACACTGAAGCTTTCTTT. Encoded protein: CAWSRSNTEAFF.

CDR3 region: CASSARQGGNEQYF. In DNA, the CDR3 is TGTGCCAGCAGTGCCCGACAGGGTGGCAACGAGCAGTACTTC. The chain joins TRBV6-1 to TRBJ2-7; TRBD1 aligns across 7 bases. Germline V CDR1 and CDR2: MNHNS, SASEGT. CDR3 length: 14 amino acids. V lost 4 bases, J lost 5 bases, and 8 bases stayed unmatched.

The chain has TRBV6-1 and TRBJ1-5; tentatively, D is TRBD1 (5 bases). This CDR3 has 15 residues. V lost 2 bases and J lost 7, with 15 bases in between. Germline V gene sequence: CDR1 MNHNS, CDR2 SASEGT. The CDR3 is CASSEFVGGVQPQHF. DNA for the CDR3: TGTGCCAGCAGTGAATTTGTGGGGGGGGTCCAGCCCCAGCATTTT.

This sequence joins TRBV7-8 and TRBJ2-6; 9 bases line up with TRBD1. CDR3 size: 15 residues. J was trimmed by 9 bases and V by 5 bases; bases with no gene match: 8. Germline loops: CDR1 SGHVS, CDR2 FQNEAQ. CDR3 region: CASSAGTGKGNVLTF. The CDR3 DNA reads TGTGCCAGCAGCGCCGGGACAGGGAAAGGCAACGTCCTGACTTTC. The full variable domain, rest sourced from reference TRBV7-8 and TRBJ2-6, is GAGVSQSPRYKVAKRGQDVALRCDPISGHVSLFWYQQALGQGPEFLTYFQNEAQLDKSGLPSDRFFAERPEGSVSTLKIQRTQQEDSAVYLCASSAGTGKGNVLTFGAGSRLTVL.